The entry that follows covers one T cell receptor (beta chain) sequence. The antigen is undetermined. The data are from a study of T cell responses to AZD1222 COVID-19 vaccine. Notes on the study in general: Nearly half of spike-specific TCRs reportedly target variant regions that are unmutated in the B.1.351 and B.1.1.7 variants. Recipients of two AZD1222 doses showed rising Spike-specific TCR breadth and depth. Only after the peak T cell response were repertoires sampled.

The study pooled second doses at about 4 or about 12 weeks. Sequencing used immunoSEQ multiplex PCR; TCRdb keeps in-frame clones, though not all of them. The table records 95,000 to 120,000 clones, about 91% of them present only once. Between the trimmed V and J ends, which lost 2 bases and 4 bases, there was a span of 20 bases. The germline CDR1 and CDR2 sequences are SGHTA and FQGNSA. The CDR3 consists of 18 residues. The source material was peripheral blood, sampled 28 days after the second AZD1222 dose. The chain couples TRBV7-2 to TRBJ2-2; a weak D match, TRBD1 (6 bases). This TCR derives from an adult who received the AZD1222 COVID-19 vaccine. The CDR3 bases are TGTGCCAGCAGCTTAAACCCAGGGGCGCGGCCCCGCACCGGGGAGCTGTTTTTT. Amino acid sequence: CASSLNPGARPRTGELFF.